This T cell receptor (beta chain) was found in a study of cytomegalovirus exposure and HLA in healthy donors. This clone was observed once. The antigen is unknown. Method: immunoSEQ multiplex PCR; TCRdb's copy keeps in-frame clones and lacks some. The sample shows 80,000 to 100,000 clones, around 90% of them seen only once. This CDR3 contains 18 residues. Germline V gene data show CDR1 as SGHRS and CDR2 as YFSETQ. V was pared by 7 bases and J by 0 bases, with 24 bases between. Regarding the study as a whole: The TCR clusters that emerged in the first cohort tended, a later analysis found, to co-occur in the roughly 120 validation repertoires.

The chain recombines TRBV5-1 with TRBJ2-3; tentatively, D is TRBD1 (6 bases). The sequence came from a woman under 40 in good health and CMV-seronegative. The sample consisted of PBMCs. The CDR3 bases are TGCGCCAGCCACCCTTCCGCAGGGGCGAGGAGTAGCACAGATACGCAGTATTTT. Translating gives CASHPSAGARSSTDTQYF. The complete variable domain, with remaining parts taken from reference TRBV5-1 and TRBJ2-3, reads KAGVTQTPRYLIKTRGQQVTLSCSPISGHRSVSWYQQTPGQGLQFLFEYFSETQRNKGNFPGRFSGRQFSNSRSEMNVSTLELGDSALYLCASHPSAGARSSTDTQYFGPGTRLTVL.